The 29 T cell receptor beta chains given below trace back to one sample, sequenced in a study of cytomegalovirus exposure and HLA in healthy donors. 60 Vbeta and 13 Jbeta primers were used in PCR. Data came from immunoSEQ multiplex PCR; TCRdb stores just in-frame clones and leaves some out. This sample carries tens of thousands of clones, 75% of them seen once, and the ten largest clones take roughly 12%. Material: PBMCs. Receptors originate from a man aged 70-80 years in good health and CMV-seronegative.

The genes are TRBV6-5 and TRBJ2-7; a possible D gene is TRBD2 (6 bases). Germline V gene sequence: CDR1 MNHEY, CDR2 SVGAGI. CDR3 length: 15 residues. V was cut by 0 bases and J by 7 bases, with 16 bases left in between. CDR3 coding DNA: TGTGCCAGCAGTTACTCGGCCGGGAGATCGAAGGAGCAGTACTTC. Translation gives CASSYSAGRSKEQYF.

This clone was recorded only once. CDR3 sequence reads: CASSAQRRYYSGNTIYF. DNA for the CDR3: TGTGCCAGCAGCGCGCAACGCCGATACTACTCTGGAAACACCATATATTTT. This chain uses TRBV5-7 with TRBJ1-3; D not resolved. TRBV5-7 is an ORF; its function is uncertain. The CDR3 is 17 residues long. V gave up 4 bases and J gave up 0 bases, with 17 bases separating them.

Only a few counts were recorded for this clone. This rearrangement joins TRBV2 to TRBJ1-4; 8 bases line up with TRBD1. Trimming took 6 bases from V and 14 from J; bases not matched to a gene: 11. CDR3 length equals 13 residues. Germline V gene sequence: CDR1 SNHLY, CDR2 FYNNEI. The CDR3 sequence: CASREDQGASLFF. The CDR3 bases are TGTGCCAGCAGGGAGGACCAGGGGGCATCGCTGTTTTTT.

The CDR3 DNA follows: TGCGCCAGCAGCTTGGCTCCGGGACAGAGCTACGAGCAGTACTTC. This gives the protein CASSLAPGQSYEQYF. The V gene is TRBV5-1, the J gene TRBJ2-7; 7 positions agree with TRBD1. V lost 0 bases to trimming and J lost 3 bases; unmatched junction nucleotides: 6. Germline V gives CDR1 SGHRS, CDR2 YFSETQ. The CDR3 extends over 15 amino acids.

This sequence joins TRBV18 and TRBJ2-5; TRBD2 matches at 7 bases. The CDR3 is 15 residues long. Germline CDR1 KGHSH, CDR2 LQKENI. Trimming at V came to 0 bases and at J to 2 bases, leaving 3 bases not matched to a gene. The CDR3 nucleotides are TGTGCCAGCTCACCACCGGGAGGGTCTCAAGAGACCCAGTACTTC. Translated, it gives CASSPPGGSQETQYF.

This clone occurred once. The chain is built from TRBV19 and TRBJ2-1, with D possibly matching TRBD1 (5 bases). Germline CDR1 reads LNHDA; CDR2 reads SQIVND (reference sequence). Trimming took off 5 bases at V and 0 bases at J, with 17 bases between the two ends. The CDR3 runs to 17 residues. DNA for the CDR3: TGTGCCAGTAGTTCGTCAGGGTCTAGGGGCTCCTACAATGAGCAGTTCTTC. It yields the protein CASSSSGSRGSYNEQFF. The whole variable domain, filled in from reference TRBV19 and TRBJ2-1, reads DGGITQSPKYLFRKEGQNVTLSCEQNLNHDAMYWYRQDPGQGLRLIYYSQIVNDFQKGDIAEGYSVSREKKESFPLTVTSAQKNPTAFYLCASSSSGSRGSYNEQFFGPGTRLTVL.

CDR3 residues: CASRRDRANTGELFF. In DNA, the CDR3 is TGTGCCAGCAGGAGGGACAGGGCGAACACCGGGGAGCTGTTTTTT. The rearrangement uses TRBV2 and TRBJ2-2, with 9 nucleotides matching TRBD1. The CDR3 sequence is 15 residues long. Germline CDR1 is SNHLY and CDR2 is FYNNEI. J lost 0 bases, V lost 6 bases, and 2 bases had no gene match.

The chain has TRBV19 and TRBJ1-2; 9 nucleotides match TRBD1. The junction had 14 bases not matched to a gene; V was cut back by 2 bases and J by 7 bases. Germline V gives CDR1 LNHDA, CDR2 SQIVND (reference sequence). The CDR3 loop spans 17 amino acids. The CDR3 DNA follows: TGTGCCAGTAGTATACCGGGACAGGGAGTGTTGGTAGGTGGCTACACCTTC. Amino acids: CASSIPGQGVLVGGYTF.

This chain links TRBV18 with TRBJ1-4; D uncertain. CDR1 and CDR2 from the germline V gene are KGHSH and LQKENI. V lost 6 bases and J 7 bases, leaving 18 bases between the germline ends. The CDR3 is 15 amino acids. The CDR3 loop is CASSRSGSGIEKLFF. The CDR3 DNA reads TGTGCCAGCTCGCGATCGGGATCGGGGATTGAAAAACTGTTTTTT. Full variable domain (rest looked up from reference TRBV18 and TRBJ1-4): NAGVMQNPRHLVRRRGQEARLRCSPMKGHSHVYWYRQLPEEGLKFMVYLQKENIIDESGMPKERFSAEFPKEGPSILRIQQVVRGDSAAYFCASSRSGSGIEKLFFGSGTQLSVL.

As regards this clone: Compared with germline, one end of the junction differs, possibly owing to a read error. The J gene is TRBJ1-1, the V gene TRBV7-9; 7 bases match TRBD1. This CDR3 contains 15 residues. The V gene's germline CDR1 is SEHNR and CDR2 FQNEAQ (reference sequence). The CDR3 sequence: CSSSLQGQKNTEAFF. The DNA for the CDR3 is TGTTCCAGCAGCCTTCAGGGACAGAAGAACACTGAAGCTTTCTTT.

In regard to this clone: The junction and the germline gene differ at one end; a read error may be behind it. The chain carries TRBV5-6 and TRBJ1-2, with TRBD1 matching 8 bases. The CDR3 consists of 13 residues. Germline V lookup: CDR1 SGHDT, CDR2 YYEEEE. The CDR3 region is CASSLEGQGRYTF. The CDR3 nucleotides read TGTGCCAGCAGTTTGGAAGGACAGGGTCGCTACACCTTC.

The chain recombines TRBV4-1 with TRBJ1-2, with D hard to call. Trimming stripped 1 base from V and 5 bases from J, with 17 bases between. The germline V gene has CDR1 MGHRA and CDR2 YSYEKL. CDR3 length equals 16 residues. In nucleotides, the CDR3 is TGCGCCAGCAGCCAAGCTGACGACATTACGGCGTATGGCTACACCTTC. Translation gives CASSQADDITAYGYTF.

The CDR3 DNA is TGTGCCAGCAGCTTTGCGGGGCTTAGCACTGAAGCTTTCTTT. Translation: CASSFAGLSTEAFF. This rearrangement joins TRBV7-2 to TRBJ1-1, with a weak D call TRBD1 (5 bases). The CDR3 extends over 14 amino acids. CDR1 is SGHTA and CDR2 is FQGNSA in the germline V gene. V lost 3 bases to trimming and J lost 4 bases, with 12 bases between them.

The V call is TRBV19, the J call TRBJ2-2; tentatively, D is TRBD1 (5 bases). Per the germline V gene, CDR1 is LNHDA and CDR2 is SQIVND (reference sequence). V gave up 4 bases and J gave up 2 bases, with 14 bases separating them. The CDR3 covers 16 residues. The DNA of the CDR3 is TGTGCCAGTAGTAGCAAAGGACAAGATAACACCGGGGAGCTGTTTTTT. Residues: CASSSKGQDNTGELFF.

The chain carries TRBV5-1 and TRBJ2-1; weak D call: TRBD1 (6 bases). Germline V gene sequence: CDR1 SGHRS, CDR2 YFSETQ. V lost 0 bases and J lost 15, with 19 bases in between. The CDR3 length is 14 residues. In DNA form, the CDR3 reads TGCGCCAGCAGCTTGGGGGACAAATCAAGGGGTATGTTCTTC. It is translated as CASSLGDKSRGMFF.

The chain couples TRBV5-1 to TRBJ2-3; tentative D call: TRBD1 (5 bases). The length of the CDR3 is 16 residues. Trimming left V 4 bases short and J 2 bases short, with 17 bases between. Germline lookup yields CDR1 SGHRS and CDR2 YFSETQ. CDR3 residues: CASSITGDWDTDTQYF. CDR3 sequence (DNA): TGCGCCAGCAGCATAACAGGAGATTGGGACACAGATACGCAGTATTTT.

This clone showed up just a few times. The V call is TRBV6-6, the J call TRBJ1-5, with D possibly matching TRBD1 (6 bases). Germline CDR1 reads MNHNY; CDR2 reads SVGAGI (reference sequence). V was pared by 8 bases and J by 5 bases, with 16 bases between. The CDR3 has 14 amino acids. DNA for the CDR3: TGTGCCAGCTCTCGTACAGGGTCGGATCAGCCCCAGCATTTT. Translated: CASSRTGSDQPQHF.

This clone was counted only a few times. CDR3 nucleotides: TGCGCCAGCAGCTTGGGGTGGACAGATATGAACACTGAAGCTTTCTTT. Protein product: CASSLGWTDMNTEAFF. This chain uses TRBV5-1 with TRBJ1-1; possibly TRBD1 for D (6 bases). The CDR3 covers 16 residues. Looked up from germline, CDR1 is SGHRS and CDR2 is YFSETQ. Trimming pared 0 bases from V and 0 bases from J, leaving 12 bases between.

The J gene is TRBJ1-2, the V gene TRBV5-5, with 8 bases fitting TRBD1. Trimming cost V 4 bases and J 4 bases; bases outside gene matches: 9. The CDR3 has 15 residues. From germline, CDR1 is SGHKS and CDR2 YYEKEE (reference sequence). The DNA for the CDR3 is TGTGCCAGCAGCAACGCCGGGACAGGTACCTATGGCTACACCTTC. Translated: CASSNAGTGTYGYTF.

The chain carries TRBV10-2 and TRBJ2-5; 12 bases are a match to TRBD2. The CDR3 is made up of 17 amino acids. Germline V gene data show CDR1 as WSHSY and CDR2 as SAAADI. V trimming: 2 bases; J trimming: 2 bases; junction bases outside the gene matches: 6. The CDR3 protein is CASSEGLAGTGQETQYF. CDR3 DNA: TGCGCCAGCAGTGAGGGACTAGCGGGGACGGGGCAAGAGACCCAGTACTTC.

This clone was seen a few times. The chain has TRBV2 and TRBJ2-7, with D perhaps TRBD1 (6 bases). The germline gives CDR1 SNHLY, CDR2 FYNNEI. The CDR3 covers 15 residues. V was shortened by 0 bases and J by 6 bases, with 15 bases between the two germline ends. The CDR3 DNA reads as TGTGCCAGCAGTGAAGCTTGGTCCCTAGGGGGCGAGCAGTACTTC. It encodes CASSEAWSLGGEQYF.

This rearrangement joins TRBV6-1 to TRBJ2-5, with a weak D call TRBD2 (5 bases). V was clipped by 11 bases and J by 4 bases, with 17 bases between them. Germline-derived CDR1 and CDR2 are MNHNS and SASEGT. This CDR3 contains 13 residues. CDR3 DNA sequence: TGTGCCCTCCTTATTGACGGGGTAGAGACCCAGTACTTC. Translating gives CALLIDGVETQYF.

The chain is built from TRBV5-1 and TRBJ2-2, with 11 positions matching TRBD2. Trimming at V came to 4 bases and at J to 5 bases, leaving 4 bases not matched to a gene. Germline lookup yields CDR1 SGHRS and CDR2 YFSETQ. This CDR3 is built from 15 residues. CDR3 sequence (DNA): TGCGCCAGCAGCCCCGGGACTAGCGGTACCGGGGAGCTGTTTTTT. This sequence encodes CASSPGTSGTGELFF.

CDR3 sequence reads: CASSIGLAGAQETQYF. CDR3 DNA sequence: TGCGCCAGCAGCATAGGACTAGCGGGCGCTCAAGAGACCCAGTACTTC. The chain carries TRBV5-1 and TRBJ2-5, with 11 bases identical to TRBD2. This CDR3 is built from 16 residues. V was clipped by 4 bases and J by 2 bases; unmatched bases: 7. The germline V gene encodes CDR1 SGHRS and CDR2 YFSETQ.

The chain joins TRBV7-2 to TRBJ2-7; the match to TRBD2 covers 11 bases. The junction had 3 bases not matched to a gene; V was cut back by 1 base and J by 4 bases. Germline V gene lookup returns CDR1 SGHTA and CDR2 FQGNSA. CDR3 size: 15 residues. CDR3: CASSLVAGGRYEQYF. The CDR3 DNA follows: TGTGCCAGCAGCTTAGTAGCGGGGGGGCGTTACGAGCAGTACTTC.

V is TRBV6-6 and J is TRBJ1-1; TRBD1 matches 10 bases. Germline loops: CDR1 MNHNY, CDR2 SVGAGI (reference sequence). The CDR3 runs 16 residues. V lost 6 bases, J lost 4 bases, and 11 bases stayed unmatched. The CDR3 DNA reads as TGTGCCAGCAGAAAACCGGGACAGGGGTTGGTCACTGAAGCTTTCTTT. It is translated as CASRKPGQGLVTEAFF.

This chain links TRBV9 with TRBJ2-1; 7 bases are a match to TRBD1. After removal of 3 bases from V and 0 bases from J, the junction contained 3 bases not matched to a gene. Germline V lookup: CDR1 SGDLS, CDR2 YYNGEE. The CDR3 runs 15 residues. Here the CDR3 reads CASSGAGGSYNEQFF. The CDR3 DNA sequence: TGTGCCAGCAGCGGCGCAGGGGGCTCCTACAATGAGCAGTTCTTC.

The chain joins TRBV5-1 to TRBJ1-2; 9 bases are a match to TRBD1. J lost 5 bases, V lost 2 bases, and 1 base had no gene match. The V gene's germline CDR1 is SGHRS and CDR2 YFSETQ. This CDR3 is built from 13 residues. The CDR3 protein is CASSLQGAYGYTF. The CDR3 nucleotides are TGCGCCAGCAGCTTACAGGGGGCGTATGGCTACACCTTC.

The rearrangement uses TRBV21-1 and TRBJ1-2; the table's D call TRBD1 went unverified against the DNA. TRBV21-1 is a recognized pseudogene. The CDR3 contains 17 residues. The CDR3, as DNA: TGTGCCAGCAGCAAAGGCGGGTTGGACAGGGAAAACTATGGCTACACCTTC. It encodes CASSKGGLDRENYGYTF.